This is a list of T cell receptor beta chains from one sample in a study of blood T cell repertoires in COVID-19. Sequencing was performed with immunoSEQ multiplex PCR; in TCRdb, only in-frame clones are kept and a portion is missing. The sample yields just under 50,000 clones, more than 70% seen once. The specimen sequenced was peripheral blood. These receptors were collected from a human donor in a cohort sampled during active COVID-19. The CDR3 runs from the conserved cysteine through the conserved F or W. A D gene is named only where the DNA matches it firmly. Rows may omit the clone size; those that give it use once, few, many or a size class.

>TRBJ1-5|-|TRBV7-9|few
TGTGCCAGCAGCGAACAGGGCTTCAATCAGCCCCAGCATTTT
CASSEQGFNQPQHF
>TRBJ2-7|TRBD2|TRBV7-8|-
TGTGCCAGCAGCCCCAGCACTAGCGGGAGAAGGGACGAGCAGTACTTC
CASSPSTSGRRDEQYF
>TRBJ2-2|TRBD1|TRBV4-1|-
TGCGCCAGCAGCCTCTCCGGGACAGGGGGCACCGGGGAGCTGTTTTTT
CASSLSGTGGTGELFF
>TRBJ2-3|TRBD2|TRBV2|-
TGTGCCAGCGGGCGACTAGCGGGGGGCACAGATACGCAGTATTTT
CASGRLAGGTDTQYF
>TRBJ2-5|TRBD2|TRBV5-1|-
TGCGCCAGCAGCTTATTAAGCGGGACTAGCGGGGGGCAGGGTGAGACCCAGTACTTC
CASSLLSGTSGGQGETQYF
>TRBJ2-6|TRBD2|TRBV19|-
TGTGCCAGTAGTATCCGGGCCCCAGCGGGGGGGAACACTGGGGCCAACGTCCTGACTTTC
CASSIRAPAGGNTGANVLTF
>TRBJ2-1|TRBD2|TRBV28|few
TGTGCCAGCAGTCTAGCGGGAAATGAGGGCTACAATGAGCAGTTCTTC
CASSLAGNEGYNEQFF
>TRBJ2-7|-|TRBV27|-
TGTGCCAGCAGTTTACAGGGCCATGGGTCCTACGAGCAGTACTTC
CASSLQGHGSYEQYF
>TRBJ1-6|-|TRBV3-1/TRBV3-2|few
TGTGCCAGCAGCCAAGGGGGAGGCTATAATTCACCCCTCCACTTT
CASSQGGGYNSPLHF
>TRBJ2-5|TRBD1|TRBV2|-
TGTGCCAGCAGTGAAGACAGGGGGTATTTAGAGACCCAGTACTTC
CASSEDRGYLETQYF
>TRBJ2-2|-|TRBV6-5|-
TGTGCCAGCAGGTCGAGGGCCACCGGGGAGCTGTTTTTT
CASRSRATGELFF
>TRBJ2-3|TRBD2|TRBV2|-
TGTGCCAGCAGTACTCTAGCGGGTTCGACGCAGTATTTT
CASSTLAGSTQYF
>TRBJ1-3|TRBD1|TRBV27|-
TGTGCCAGCAGTTCACGCCCTCGTACGACAGGGGGGCATCGATTTTCTGGAAACACCATATATTTT
CASSSRPRTTGGHRFSGNTIYF
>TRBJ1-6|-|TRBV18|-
TGTGCCAGCTCACCACCTTACCCGGGCTCCGGCGGGAATTCACCCCTCCACTTT
CASSPPYPGSGGNSPLHF
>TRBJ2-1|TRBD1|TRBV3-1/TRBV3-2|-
TGTGCCAGCAGCCAAGGGGGGACAGGGGGCACTGAGCAGTTCTTC
CASSQGGTGGTEQFF
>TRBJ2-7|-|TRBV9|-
TGTGCCAGCAGCCCGAGGCCCCAGTACGAGCAGTACTTC
CASSPRPQYEQYF
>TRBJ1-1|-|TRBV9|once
TGTGCCAGCAGCTTACACAGGGTGGGAATCACTGAAGCTTTCTTT
CASSLHRVGITEAFF
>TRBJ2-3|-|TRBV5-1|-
TGCGCCAGCAGCTCACGACTACGTCAGGATACGCAGTATTTT
CASSSRLRQDTQYF
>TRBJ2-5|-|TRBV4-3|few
TGCGCCAGCAGCCAAGATCGGTTAGTACGGACCCAGTACTTC
CASSQDRLVRTQYF
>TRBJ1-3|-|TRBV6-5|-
TGTGCCAGCGCGCAGGGCTCCCCTGGAAACACCATATATTTT
CASAQGSPGNTIYF
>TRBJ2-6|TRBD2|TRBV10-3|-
TGTGCCATCAGCCAGGGAGGGGCCGGGGCCAACGTCCTGACTTTC
CAISQGGAGANVLTF
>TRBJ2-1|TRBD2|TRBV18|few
TGTGCCAGCTCACCCAGACTAGCGGGAGTTCAGTCGGTAGATGAGCAGTTCTTC
CASSPRLAGVQSVDEQFF
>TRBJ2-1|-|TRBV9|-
TGTGCCAGCAGCCCCACAGCTACCGCCTACAATGAGCAGTTCTTC
CASSPTATAYNEQFF
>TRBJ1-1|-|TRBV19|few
TGTGCCAGTAGTATAAGGGACTTAACCTTTCTAAACACTGAAGCTTTCTTT
CASSIRDLTFLNTEAFF
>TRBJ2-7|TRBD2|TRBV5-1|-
TGCGCCAGCAGTCCTCCTAGCGGGAATGACGAGCAGTACTTC
CASSPPSGNDEQYF
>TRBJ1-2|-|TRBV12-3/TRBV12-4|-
TGTGCCAGCAGTTTAGCGACAAATGGGGGCTACACCTTC
CASSLATNGGYTF
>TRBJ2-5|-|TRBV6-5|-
TGTGCCAGCAGCAGAGGGGGTCGGGGGGTCGAGACCCAGTACTTC
CASSRGGRGVETQYF
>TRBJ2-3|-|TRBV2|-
TGTGCCAGCGGGAGGACAGGACCTAGTACGCAGTATTTT
CASGRTGPSTQYF
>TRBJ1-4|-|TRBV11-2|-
TGTGCCAGCAGCTTAGCCGGGGTCGGGGAAAAACTGTTTTTT
CASSLAGVGEKLFF
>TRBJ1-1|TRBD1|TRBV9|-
TGTGCCAGCAGCGGCCCTCCGCTTAGGACAGGGGATCACACTGAAGCTTTCTTT
CASSGPPLRTGDHTEAFF
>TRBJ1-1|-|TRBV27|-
TGTGCCAGCAGCCATCTTTCGGGCACTGAAGCTTTCTTT
CASSHLSGTEAFF
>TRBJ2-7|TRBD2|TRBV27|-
TGTGCCAGCAGTTTAAGGGTGCGGAGCGGGATGGGTTCCTACGAGCAGTACTTC
CASSLRVRSGMGSYEQYF
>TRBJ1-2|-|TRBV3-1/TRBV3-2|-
TGTGCCAGCAGCCAAGGGGGCCGCTATGGCTACACCTTC
CASSQGGRYGYTF
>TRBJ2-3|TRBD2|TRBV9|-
TGTGCCAGCAGCGTAGCTAGCGGGGGAGATACGCAGTATTTT
CASSVASGGDTQYF
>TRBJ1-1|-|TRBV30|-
TGTGCCTGGAAAGTACGCCCGGGGGAATCGAACACTGAAGCTTTCTTT
CAWKVRPGESNTEAFF
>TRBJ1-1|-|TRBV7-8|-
TGTGCCAGCAGCATACAGGTCGACACTGAAGCTTTCTTT
CASSIQVDTEAFF
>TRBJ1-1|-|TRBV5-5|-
TGTGCCAGCGTGGGCGTCCACACTGAAGCTTTCTTT
CASVGVHTEAFF